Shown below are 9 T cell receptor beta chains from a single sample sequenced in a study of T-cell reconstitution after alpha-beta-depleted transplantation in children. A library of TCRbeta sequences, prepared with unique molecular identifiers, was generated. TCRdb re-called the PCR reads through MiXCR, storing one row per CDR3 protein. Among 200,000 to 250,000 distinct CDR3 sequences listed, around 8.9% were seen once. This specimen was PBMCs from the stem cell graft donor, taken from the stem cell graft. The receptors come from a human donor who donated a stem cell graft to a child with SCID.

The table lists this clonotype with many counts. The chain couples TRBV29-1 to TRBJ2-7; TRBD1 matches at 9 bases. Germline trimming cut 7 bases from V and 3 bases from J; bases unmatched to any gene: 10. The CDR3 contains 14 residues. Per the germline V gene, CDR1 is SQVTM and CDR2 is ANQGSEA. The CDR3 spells CSAQSVTGGYEQYF. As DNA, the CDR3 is TGCAGCGCCCAAAGCGTGACAGGGGGCTACGAGCAGTACTTC.

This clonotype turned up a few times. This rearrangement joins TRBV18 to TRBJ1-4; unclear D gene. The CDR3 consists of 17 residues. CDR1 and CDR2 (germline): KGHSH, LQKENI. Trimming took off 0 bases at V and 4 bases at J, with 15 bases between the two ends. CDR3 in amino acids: CASSPPSARRGNEKLFF. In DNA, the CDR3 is TGTGCCAGCTCACCACCGAGCGCGCGCCGGGGTAATGAAAAACTGTTTTTT.

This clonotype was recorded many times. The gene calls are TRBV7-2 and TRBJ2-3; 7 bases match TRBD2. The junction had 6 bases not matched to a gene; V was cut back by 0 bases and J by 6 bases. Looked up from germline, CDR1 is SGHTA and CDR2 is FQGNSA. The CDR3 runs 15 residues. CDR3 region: CASSLARGSSDTQYF. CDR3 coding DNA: TGTGCCAGCAGCTTAGCGCGGGGGTCATCGGATACGCAGTATTTT.

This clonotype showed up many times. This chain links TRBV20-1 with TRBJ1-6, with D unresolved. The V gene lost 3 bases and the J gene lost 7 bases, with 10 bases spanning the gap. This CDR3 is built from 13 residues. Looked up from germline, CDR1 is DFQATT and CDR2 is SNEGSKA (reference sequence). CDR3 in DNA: TGCAGTGCTAGGGGTGCAAGCAATTCACCCCTCCACTTT. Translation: CSARGASNSPLHF.

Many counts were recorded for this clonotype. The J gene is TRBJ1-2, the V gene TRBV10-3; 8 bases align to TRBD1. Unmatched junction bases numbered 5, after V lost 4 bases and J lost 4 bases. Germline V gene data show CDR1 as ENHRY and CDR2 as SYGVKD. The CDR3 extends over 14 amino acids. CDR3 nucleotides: TGTGCCATCAGTGTGGGGACAGGAACCTATGGCTACACCTTC. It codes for CAISVGTGTYGYTF.

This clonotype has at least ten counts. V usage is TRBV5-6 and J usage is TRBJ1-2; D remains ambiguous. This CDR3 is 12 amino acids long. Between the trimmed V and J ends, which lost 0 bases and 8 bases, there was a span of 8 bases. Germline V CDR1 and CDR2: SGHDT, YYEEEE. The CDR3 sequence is CASSLVGYGYTF. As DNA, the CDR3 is TGTGCCAGCAGCTTGGTGGGGTACGGCTACACCTTC.

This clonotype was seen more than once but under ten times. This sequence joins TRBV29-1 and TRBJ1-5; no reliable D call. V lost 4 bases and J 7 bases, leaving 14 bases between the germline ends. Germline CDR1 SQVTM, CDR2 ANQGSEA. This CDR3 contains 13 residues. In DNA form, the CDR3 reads TGCAGCGTTGCCCTCCTTTCGGGGCAGCCCCAGCATTTT. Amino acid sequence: CSVALLSGQPQHF.

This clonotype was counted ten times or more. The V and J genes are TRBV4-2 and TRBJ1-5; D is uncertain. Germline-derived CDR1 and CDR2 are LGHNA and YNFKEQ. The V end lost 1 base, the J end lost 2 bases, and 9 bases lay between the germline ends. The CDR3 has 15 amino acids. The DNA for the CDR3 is TGTGCCAGCAGCCAAGGGTGGGAGGGCAATCAGCCCCAGCATTTT. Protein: CASSQGWEGNQPQHF.

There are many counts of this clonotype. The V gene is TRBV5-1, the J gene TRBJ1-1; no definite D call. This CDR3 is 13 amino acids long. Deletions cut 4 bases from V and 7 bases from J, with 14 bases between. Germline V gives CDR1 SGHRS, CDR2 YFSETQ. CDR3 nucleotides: TGCGCCAGCAGCATCCTCGTAGGGAGTGAAGCTTTCTTT. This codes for CASSILVGSEAFF.